A single sample gave rise to the 20 T cell receptor beta chains below, sequenced in a study of shared clonotypes between healthy human individuals. Naive CD8 populations comprised CD45RO-negative cells positively selected for CCR7, excluding terminally differentiated effector memory CD45RA+ cells. The table came from immunoSEQ multiplex PCR; TCRdb's copy has only in-frame clones and leaves some out. This sample carries approximately 2,200,000 clones, approximately 94% of them seen once, and the ten largest clones take roughly 1.7%. Material for sequencing was naive CD8+ T cells from PBMCs. The source is a man between 18 and 35 years old in good health. Some clones in this sample may be carry-over from other donors' samples.

This chain uses TRBV9 with TRBJ1-2; D is unresolved. Germline CDR1 reads SGDLS; CDR2 reads YYNGEE. The V and J ends lost 4 bases and 8 bases respectively, with 21 bases between them. The length of the CDR3 is 15 residues. The CDR3 reads CASSHRNLGYWGYTF. The CDR3 DNA is TGTGCCAGCAGCCACCGAAACTTAGGGTATTGGGGCTACACCTTC.

This clone was counted once. The chain recombines TRBV13 with TRBJ2-1, with D perhaps matching TRBD1 or TRBD2 (5 bases each). CDR3 length: 16 residues. V was clipped by 5 bases and J by 4 bases, with 18 bases between them. Germline lookup yields CDR1 PRHDT and CDR2 FYEKMQ (reference sequence). CDR3 DNA sequence: TGTGCCAGCAGCGGACGAGAGGGGTTACATTACAATGAGCAGTTCTTC. Its translation is CASSGREGLHYNEQFF.

About this clone: Other DNA sequences in this sample translate to the same CDR3. The chain has TRBV28 and TRBJ1-5; the D is unclear. Deletions cut 1 base from V and 1 base from J, with 2 bases between. Germline-derived CDR1 and CDR2 are MDHEN and SYDVKM. The CDR3 totals 13 residues. The DNA for the CDR3 is TGTGCCAGCAGTTTATTCAGCAATCAGCCCCAGCATTTT. Translating gives CASSLFSNQPQHF.

The rearrangement links TRBV9 to TRBJ1-2; 7 positions match TRBD1. CDR1 and CDR2 from the germline V gene are SGDLS and YYNGEE. V shed 3 bases, J shed 1 base, and the junction held 12 bases outside the gene matches. This CDR3 comprises 17 residues. CDR3 sequence: CASSAAIQGTNNYGYTF. The CDR3 DNA follows: TGTGCCAGCAGCGCAGCGATACAGGGGACCAATAACTATGGCTACACCTTC.

In regard to this clone: The same CDR3 also results from other DNA sequences found in this sample. The J gene is TRBJ1-5, the V gene TRBV15; D may be TRBD1 (6 bases). Looked up from germline, CDR1 is LNHNV and CDR2 is YYDKDF (reference sequence). This CDR3 is built from 15 residues. Between the trimmed V and J ends, which lost 1 base and 0 bases, there was a span of 7 bases. CDR3 sequence: CATSRARGSNQPQHF. CDR3 coding DNA: TGTGCCACCAGCAGAGCCAGGGGTAGCAATCAGCCCCAGCATTTT.

This chain links TRBV5-1 with TRBJ2-1, with D possibly matching TRBD1 (5 bases). The CDR3 covers 14 residues. Trimming cost V 3 bases and J 3 bases, with 10 bases left between them. Germline-derived CDR1 and CDR2 are SGHRS and YFSETQ. The CDR3 protein is CASSSQDDYNEQFF. CDR3 coding DNA: TGCGCCAGCAGCTCACAGGACGACTACAATGAGCAGTTCTTC.

The CDR3 loop is CAISVTGLAGITGELFF. The DNA of the CDR3 is TGTGCCATCAGTGTGACGGGACTAGCGGGAATTACCGGGGAGCTGTTTTTT. The rearrangement links TRBV10-3 to TRBJ2-2, with 13 bases aligning to TRBD2. The CDR3 runs 17 residues. V dropped 4 bases and J dropped 5; count of bases not matched to a gene: 7. CDR1 is ENHRY, CDR2 SYGVKD, per germline.

V usage is TRBV4-1 and J usage is TRBJ2-1; 7 bases align to TRBD2. The CDR3 consists of 11 residues. Trimming took 1 base from V and 15 from J; bases not matched to a gene: 3. The germline CDR1 and CDR2 sequences are MGHRA and YSYEKL. CDR3 sequence reads: CASSQGRGRFF. CDR3 in DNA: TGCGCCAGCAGCCAAGGGCGGGGGAGGTTCTTC.

The chain carries TRBV10-1 and TRBJ2-3; 7 bases fit TRBD2. V was clipped by 3 bases and J by 3 bases; unmatched bases: 9. CDR1 and CDR2 (germline): WNHNN, SYGVQD (reference sequence). This CDR3 is built from 16 residues. The CDR3 DNA sequence: TGCGCCAGCAGTGAACGGGGGGACTACGGTACAGATACGCAGTATTTT. Translation gives CASSERGDYGTDTQYF.

The chain employs TRBV9 and TRBJ1-1, with 8 bases fitting TRBD1. After removal of 0 bases from V and 1 base from J, the junction contained 2 bases not matched to a gene. Germline CDR1 SGDLS, CDR2 YYNGEE. The CDR3 is 15 residues long. CDR3 amino acids: CASSVDGQGNTEAFF. The CDR3 DNA is TGTGCCAGCAGCGTAGATGGACAGGGGAACACTGAAGCTTTCTTT.

This clone was seen just once. The rearrangement joins TRBV7-6 to TRBJ2-3; 7 nucleotides match TRBD2. With 3 bases clipped from V and 4 bases from J, the junction kept 7 bases outside the gene matches. Germline V gene sequence: CDR1 SGHVS, CDR2 FNYEAQ. The CDR3 has 15 amino acids. The CDR3: CASSFLAETADTQYF. CDR3 coding DNA: TGTGCCAGCAGCTTTCTAGCGGAGACGGCAGATACGCAGTATTTT.

The CDR3 sequence: CASSLGWAALPNGETQYF. In DNA, the CDR3 is TGTGCCAGCAGCTTAGGATGGGCAGCCCTCCCTAACGGAGAGACCCAGTACTTC. The chain combines TRBV11-2 with TRBJ2-5; D gene unclear. The CDR3 has 18 residues. Germline lookup yields CDR1 SGHAT and CDR2 FQNNGV. Trimming shortened V by 1 base and J by 4 bases, and 22 bases separated the two germline ends.

The chain recombines TRBV19 with TRBJ2-7; D possibly corresponds to TRBD1 (5 bases). The germline gives CDR1 LNHDA, CDR2 SQIVND (reference sequence). With 3 bases removed from V and 2 bases from J, the gap between germline ends came to 11 bases. CDR3 length: 14 amino acids. The CDR3 protein is CASSIATDPYEQYF. CDR3 in DNA: TGTGCCAGTAGTATTGCGACAGACCCCTACGAGCAGTACTTC.

This clone was counted once. The genes are TRBV9 and TRBJ2-1; D may be TRBD2 (6 bases). Trimming cost V 4 bases and J 4 bases, with 18 bases left between them. CDR1 and CDR2 (germline): SGDLS, YYNGEE. This CDR3 has 16 amino acids. In DNA, the CDR3 is TGTGCCAGCAGCCCAACGACTAGTGTGGTTTACAATGAGCAGTTCTTC. Translated, it gives CASSPTTSVVYNEQFF.

This chain joins TRBV6-6 and TRBJ2-7; D ambiguous. In germline, CDR1 is MNHNY, CDR2 SVGAGI (reference sequence). V lost 6 bases and J 1 base, leaving 16 bases between the germline ends. This CDR3 spans 15 amino acids. In DNA form, the CDR3 reads TGTGCCAGCAGCAACTTTAAGTTTCTATCCTACGAGCAGTACTTC. It yields the protein CASSNFKFLSYEQYF.

This clone was observed a single time. The rearrangement links TRBV19 to TRBJ1-5; D unclear. The CDR3 is 15 amino acids. Germline CDR1 is LNHDA and CDR2 is SQIVND (reference sequence). Trimming took 7 bases from V and 0 from J, leaving 13 bases between them. CDR3 nucleotides: TGTGCCAGTAATTCAGATTACCTTAGCAATCAGCCCCAGCATTTT. Amino acids: CASNSDYLSNQPQHF.

The chain joins TRBV9 to TRBJ1-2, with D possibly matching TRBD1 (5 bases). The V and J ends lost 4 bases and 4 bases respectively, with 20 bases between them. The CDR3 loop spans 16 amino acids. CDR1 is SGDLS, CDR2 YYNGEE, per germline. CDR3 in amino acids: CASSPYRMGQIYGYTF. In DNA, the CDR3 is TGTGCCAGCAGCCCCTATCGAATGGGGCAGATCTATGGCTACACCTTC.

This rearrangement joins TRBV10-3 to TRBJ2-5; D remains unclear. CDR1 is ENHRY and CDR2 is SYGVKD in the germline V gene. CDR3 size: 15 residues. V shed 2 bases and J shed 5 bases, with 15 bases lying between them. This CDR3 reads CAISEPGRVLETQYF. CDR3 sequence (DNA): TGTGCCATCAGTGAGCCCGGTAGGGTCCTGGAGACCCAGTACTTC.

Notes on this clone: One end of the junction fails to match germline, which may point to a read error. This chain connects TRBV7-9 to TRBJ2-7; 7 bases are shared with TRBD2. In germline, CDR1 is SEHNR, CDR2 FQNEAQ (reference sequence). The CDR3 spans 15 residues. The CDR3 nucleotides read TGTACCAGCAGCTTATTGGGGGGGTCAGACTACGAGCAGTACTTC. Translating gives CTSSLLGGSDYEQYF.

The chain carries TRBV6-4 and TRBJ2-3; D gene uncertain. Germline V gene lookup returns CDR1 MRHNA and CDR2 SNTAGT. The germline V and J ends were trimmed by 5 bases and 4 bases, with 10 bases remaining between them. This CDR3 comprises 13 residues. The CDR3 protein is CASSSILADTQYF. In DNA, the CDR3 is TGTGCCAGCAGTTCCATTCTAGCAGATACGCAGTATTTT.